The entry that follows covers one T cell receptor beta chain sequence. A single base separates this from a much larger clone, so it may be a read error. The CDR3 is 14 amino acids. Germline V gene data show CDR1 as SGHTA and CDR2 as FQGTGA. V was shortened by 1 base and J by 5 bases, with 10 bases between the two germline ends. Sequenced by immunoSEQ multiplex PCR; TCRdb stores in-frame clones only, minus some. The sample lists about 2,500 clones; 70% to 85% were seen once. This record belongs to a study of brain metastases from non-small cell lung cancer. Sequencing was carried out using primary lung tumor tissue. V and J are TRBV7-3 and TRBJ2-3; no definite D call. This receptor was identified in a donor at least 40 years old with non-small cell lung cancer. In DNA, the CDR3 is TGTGCCAGCAGCTTAAGTGTTAGTCTAGATACGCAGTATTTT. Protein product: CASSLSVSLDTQYF.